The sample holds many counts of the clone carrying this TCR beta chain. The antigen is undetermined. CDR1 is SEHNR and CDR2 is FQNEAQ in the germline V gene (reference sequence). The CDR3 is 14 amino acids. V was pared by 8 bases and J by 1 base, with 14 bases between. The entry originates in a study of T cell repertoires in cytomegalovirus infection. Study background: Public TCR beta signatures marked donors with CMV infection and the matching HLA.

TCRdb processed the reads anew with MiXCR; each CDR3 protein has one entry. The data contain roughly 640,000 distinct CDR3 sequences, less than 25% of them singletons. The study, taken as a whole, reports: CMV-specific TCR beta clonotypes restricted by HLA-C dominated the ex vivo response.

The gene calls are TRBV7-9 and TRBJ1-1, with a possible D match to TRBD1 (5 bases). Sequencing used CD8+ T cells from PBMCs. The sequence came from a human donor in good health (CMV status not recorded). Some clones in this sample may be carry-over from other donors' samples. CDR3 sequence: CASSFGGGNTEAFF. CDR3 DNA: TGTGCCAGCTCTTTCGGGGGGGGGAACACTGAAGCTTTCTTT.